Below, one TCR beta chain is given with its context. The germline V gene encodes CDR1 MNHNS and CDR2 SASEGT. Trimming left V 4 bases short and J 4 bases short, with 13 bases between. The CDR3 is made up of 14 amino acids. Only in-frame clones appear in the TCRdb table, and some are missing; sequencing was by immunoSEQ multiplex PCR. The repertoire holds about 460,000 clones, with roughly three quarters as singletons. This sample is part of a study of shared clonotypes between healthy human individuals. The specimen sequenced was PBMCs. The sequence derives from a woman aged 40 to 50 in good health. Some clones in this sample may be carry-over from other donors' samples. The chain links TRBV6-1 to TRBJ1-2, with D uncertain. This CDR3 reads CASSVPAGSYGYTF. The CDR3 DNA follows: TGTGCCAGCAGTGTACCGGCAGGTAGCTATGGCTACACCTTC.